This T cell receptor beta chain emerged from a study of graft-versus-host responses after intestinal transplantation. Study information: Once they had received anti-thymocyte globulin induction, all recipients took tacrolimus and steroids for around three years.

Germline V gives CDR1 MNHNS, CDR2 SASEGT. V lost 3 bases and J lost 3, with 13 bases in between. The CDR3 is 15 amino acids. Libraries were prepared by immunoSEQ multiplex PCR; TCRdb keeps only in-frame clonotypes and omits some of them. The table lists 35,000 to 40,000 clones, around 86% of them singletons. A word on this clone: Its target is not known.

Study findings and constraints: Allografts from individuals with graft-donor T cell macrochimerism displayed high graft-versus-host to host-versus-graft clonal ratios. GvH clones were identified in recipient marrow, with some first appearing in ileum or blood.

This clonotype was sampled from a human patient who received an intestinal transplant, so some T cells may come from the graft donor. V usage is TRBV6-1 and J usage is TRBJ2-3, with D maybe TRBD1 (5 bases). Here the sequenced sample was PBMCs, taken about 160 weeks after transplant. CDR3 in DNA: TGTGCCAGCAGTGACGCAGGGTACCGGACAGATACGCAGTATTTT. Its translation is CASSDAGYRTDTQYF.